The rows below give T cell receptor beta chains drawn from one sample of a study of identical twins. Via MiXCR, TCRdb re-called the 5' RACE reads, giving one row per CDR3 protein. The table shows under 900,000 distinct CDR3 sequences, with 15% to 20% occurring only once. These data are also associated with another study on T cells expressing NK-cell markers.

The sample was PBMCs. These receptors originate from a woman between 18 and 29 years old in good health. CDR3s include the opening cysteine and the closing phenylalanine or tryptophan. The order of the fields is clone size, V gene, D gene, J gene, CDR3 protein, CDR3 DNA. D genes are given only for firm matches. Clone size is stated in some rows and not others, as once, few, many or a class when expanded.

clone_size: -
v_call: TRBV15
d_call: -
j_call: TRBJ1-5
cdr3_aa: CATSRGPGNQPQHF
cdr3_nt: TGTGCCACCAGCAGAGGACCGGGGAATCAGCCCCAGCATTTT

clone_size: -
v_call: TRBV7-8
d_call: -
j_call: TRBJ2-5
cdr3_aa: CASSRSNREETQYF
cdr3_nt: TGTGCCAGCAGCCGTAGTAACAGGGAGGAGACCCAGTACTTC

clone_size: -
v_call: TRBV11-2
d_call: TRBD2
j_call: TRBJ2-2
cdr3_aa: CASSLSSGRATGELFF
cdr3_nt: TGTGCCAGCAGCCTAAGTAGCGGGAGGGCCACCGGGGAGCTGTTTTTT

clone_size: few
v_call: TRBV4-2
d_call: -
j_call: TRBJ2-2
cdr3_aa: CASSQDRRTGELFF
cdr3_nt: TGTGCCAGCAGCCAAGATCGGAGGACCGGGGAGCTGTTTTTT

clone_size: -
v_call: TRBV6-1
d_call: -
j_call: TRBJ1-1
cdr3_aa: CASSPDWSTEAFF
cdr3_nt: TGTGCCAGCAGCCCCGACTGGAGCACTGAAGCTTTCTTT

clone_size: many
v_call: TRBV10-3
d_call: TRBD2
j_call: TRBJ2-1
cdr3_aa: CAISGLAGSSYNEQFF
cdr3_nt: TGTGCCATCAGTGGTTTAGCGGGAAGCTCCTACAATGAGCAGTTCTTC

clone_size: few
v_call: TRBV5-1
d_call: TRBD1
j_call: TRBJ2-3
cdr3_aa: CASNKIPGQGGTDTQYF
cdr3_nt: TGCGCCAGCAACAAGATACCGGGACAGGGAGGCACAGATACGCAGTATTTT

clone_size: few
v_call: TRBV5-1
d_call: TRBD1
j_call: TRBJ1-2
cdr3_aa: CASSRSGQEYGYTF
cdr3_nt: TGCGCCAGCAGCCGATCGGGACAGGAGTATGGCTACACCTTC

clone_size: -
v_call: TRBV5-1
d_call: -
j_call: TRBJ2-1
cdr3_aa: CASSPITGYYNEQFF
cdr3_nt: TGCGCCAGCAGCCCCATAACAGGATACTACAATGAGCAGTTCTTC

clone_size: -
v_call: TRBV7-2
d_call: -
j_call: TRBJ2-5
cdr3_aa: CASSLVSSVDKTQYF
cdr3_nt: TGTGCCAGCAGCTTAGTGTCTAGCGTTGACAAGACCCAGTACTTC

clone_size: few
v_call: TRBV20-1
d_call: -
j_call: TRBJ2-4
cdr3_aa: CSARSATEARNIQYF
cdr3_nt: TGCAGTGCTAGATCCGCGACAGAAGCCAGAAACATTCAGTACTTC

clone_size: -
v_call: TRBV29-1
d_call: -
j_call: TRBJ2-5
cdr3_aa: CSVEAGAETQYF
cdr3_nt: TGCAGCGTTGAAGCGGGAGCAGAGACCCAGTACTTC

clone_size: -
v_call: TRBV28
d_call: -
j_call: TRBJ1-4
cdr3_aa: CASSSGTNNEKLFF
cdr3_nt: TGTGCCAGCAGCTCCGGGACCAATAATGAAAAACTGTTTTTT

clone_size: few
v_call: TRBV7-2
d_call: -
j_call: TRBJ2-5
cdr3_aa: CASSLATVYQETQYF
cdr3_nt: TGTGCCAGCAGCTTAGCCACCGTGTACCAAGAGACCCAGTACTTC

clone_size: -
v_call: TRBV29-1
d_call: -
j_call: TRBJ2-5
cdr3_aa: CSVVRKTQYF
cdr3_nt: TGCAGCGTTGTCCGAAAGACCCAGTACTTC

clone_size: -
v_call: TRBV20-1
d_call: TRBD2
j_call: TRBJ2-1
cdr3_aa: CSAHRLADSSNEQLF
cdr3_nt: TGCAGTGCGCACCGACTAGCGGACTCAAGTAATGAGCAGCTCTTC

clone_size: few
v_call: TRBV3-1
d_call: -
j_call: TRBJ2-7
cdr3_aa: CASSQDPGVAYEQYF
cdr3_nt: TGTGCCAGCAGCCAAGACCCGGGAGTCGCCTACGAGCAGTACTTC

clone_size: few
v_call: TRBV3-1
d_call: TRBD2
j_call: TRBJ2-1
cdr3_aa: CASSQVTSGSDEQFF
cdr3_nt: TGTGCCAGCAGCCAAGTTACTAGCGGGAGCGATGAGCAGTTCTTC

clone_size: -
v_call: TRBV10-3
d_call: -
j_call: TRBJ1-1
cdr3_aa: CAISEQVGPSEAFF
cdr3_nt: TGTGCCATCAGTGAGCAAGTCGGACCGAGCGAAGCTTTCTTT

clone_size: -
v_call: TRBV12-3/TRBV12-4
d_call: TRBD2
j_call: TRBJ2-5
cdr3_aa: CASRGLFQETQYF
cdr3_nt: TGTGCCAGCAGGGGACTATTCCAAGAGACCCAGTACTTC

clone_size: -
v_call: TRBV29-1
d_call: -
j_call: TRBJ2-5
cdr3_aa: CSVDPGVGETQYF
cdr3_nt: TGCAGCGTTGATCCTGGGGTTGGGGAGACCCAGTACTTC

clone_size: few
v_call: TRBV15
d_call: TRBD1
j_call: TRBJ2-7
cdr3_aa: CATAVGTGFFEQYF
cdr3_nt: TGTGCCACCGCGGTGGGGACAGGGTTCTTCGAGCAGTACTTC

clone_size: -
v_call: TRBV20-1
d_call: -
j_call: TRBJ1-4
cdr3_aa: CSASGYLRRSTNEKLFF
cdr3_nt: TGCAGTGCTAGCGGATACCTCAGGAGGTCAACTAATGAAAAACTGTTTTTT

clone_size: once
v_call: TRBV7-9
d_call: TRBD2
j_call: TRBJ2-1
cdr3_aa: CASSSSGRPPYNEQFF
cdr3_nt: TGTGCCAGCAGCAGTTCCGGGAGGCCCCCCTACAATGAGCAGTTCTTC

clone_size: -
v_call: TRBV20-1
d_call: TRBD2
j_call: TRBJ2-3
cdr3_aa: CSATSLGLAGRSTDTQYF
cdr3_nt: TGCAGTGCTACTTCACTGGGACTAGCGGGACGTAGCACAGATACGCAGTATTTT

clone_size: -
v_call: TRBV6-5
d_call: TRBD2
j_call: TRBJ2-7
cdr3_aa: CASSYSGGTRTYEQYF
cdr3_nt: TGTGCCAGCAGTTACTCGGGGGGGACTAGAACCTACGAGCAGTACTTC

clone_size: -
v_call: TRBV20-1
d_call: TRBD1
j_call: TRBJ1-2
cdr3_aa: CSASRQGVGGYTF
cdr3_nt: TGCAGTGCTAGCCGACAGGGGGTGGGCGGCTACACCTTC

clone_size: few
v_call: TRBV7-9
d_call: TRBD1
j_call: TRBJ1-1
cdr3_aa: CASSLALGQEEFF
cdr3_nt: TGTGCCAGCAGCTTAGCGCTAGGACAGGAGGAGTTCTTT

clone_size: -
v_call: TRBV29-1
d_call: TRBD1
j_call: TRBJ2-7
cdr3_aa: CSVIPGGTYEQYF
cdr3_nt: TGCAGCGTTATTCCAGGGGGCACGTACGAGCAGTACTTC

clone_size: -
v_call: TRBV5-1
d_call: -
j_call: TRBJ2-1
cdr3_aa: CASSPGHVGANEQFF
cdr3_nt: TGCGCCAGCAGCCCCGGACACGTAGGTGCCAATGAGCAGTTCTTC